Reported below is one T cell receptor beta chain. What it binds is unknown. The repertoire was sequenced with immunoSEQ multiplex PCR; TCRdb's copy has only in-frame clones and lacks some. The profile covers tens of thousands of clones, with more than 85% appearing a single time and about 0.68% taken by the ten largest. Germline V gives CDR1 MNHEY, CDR2 SMNVEV (reference sequence). V shed 2 bases and J 5 bases; nucleotides not matched to a gene: 7. CDR3 length: 15 residues. The entry originates in a study of cytomegalovirus exposure and HLA in healthy donors. Study in general: The same platform as the approximately 640 first-cohort repertoires was used for the 120 validation repertoires, a later analysis reported.

Points from the study as a whole: Subsequent analysis found a tendency for first-cohort TCR clusters to co-occur within the 90 to 150 validation repertoires. It was around 160 TCR beta chains that were listed as cytomegalovirus-associated. The classifier, whose performance was assessed in both the original and validation cohorts, reportedly diagnosed cytomegalovirus status with high specificity and sensitivity.

The rearrangement joins TRBV27 to TRBJ2-5; 8 bases map to TRBD2. The receptor comes from a man aged 18-30 years in good health and CMV-seronegative. The specimen sequenced was PBMCs. CDR3 sequence (DNA): TGTGCCAGCAGTTTAAGCGGGAGTGTGAGGGAGACCCAGTACTTC. It encodes CASSLSGSVRETQYF.